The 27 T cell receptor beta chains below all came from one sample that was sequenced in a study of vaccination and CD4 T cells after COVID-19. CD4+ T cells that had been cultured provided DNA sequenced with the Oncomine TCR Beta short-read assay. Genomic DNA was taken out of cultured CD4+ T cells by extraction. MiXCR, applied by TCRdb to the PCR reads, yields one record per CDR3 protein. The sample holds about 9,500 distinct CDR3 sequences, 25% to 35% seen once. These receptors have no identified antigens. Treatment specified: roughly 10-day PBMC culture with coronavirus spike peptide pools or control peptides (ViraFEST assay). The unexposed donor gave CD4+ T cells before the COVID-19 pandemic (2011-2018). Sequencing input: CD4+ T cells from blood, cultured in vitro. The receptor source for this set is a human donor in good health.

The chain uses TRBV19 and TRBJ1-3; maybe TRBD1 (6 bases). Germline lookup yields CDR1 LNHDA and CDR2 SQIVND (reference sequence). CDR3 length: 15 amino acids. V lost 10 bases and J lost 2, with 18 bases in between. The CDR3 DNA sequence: TGTGCCACCCAACCCGGGGGGGGCCCTGGAAACACCATATATTTT. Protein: CATQPGGGPGNTIYF.

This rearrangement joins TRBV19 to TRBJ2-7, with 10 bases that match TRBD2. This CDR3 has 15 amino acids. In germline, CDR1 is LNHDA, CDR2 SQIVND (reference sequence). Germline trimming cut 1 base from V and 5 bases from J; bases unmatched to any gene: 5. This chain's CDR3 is CASSIGTSGVHEQYF. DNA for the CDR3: TGTGCCAGTAGTATAGGGACTAGCGGAGTCCACGAGCAGTACTTC.

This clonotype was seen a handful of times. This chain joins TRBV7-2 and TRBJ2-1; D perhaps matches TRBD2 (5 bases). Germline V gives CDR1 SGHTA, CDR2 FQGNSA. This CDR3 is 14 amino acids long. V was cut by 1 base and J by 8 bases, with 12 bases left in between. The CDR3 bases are TGTGCCAGCAGCTTAGTGACGGGAAACTATGAGCAGTTCTTC. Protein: CASSLVTGNYEQFF. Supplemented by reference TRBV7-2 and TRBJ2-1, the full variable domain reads GAGVSQSPSNKVTEKGKDVELRCDPISGHTALYWYRQSLGQGLEFLIYFQGNSAPDKSGLPSDRFSAERTGGSVSTLTIQRTQQEDSAVYLCASSLVTGNYEQFFGPGTRLTVL.

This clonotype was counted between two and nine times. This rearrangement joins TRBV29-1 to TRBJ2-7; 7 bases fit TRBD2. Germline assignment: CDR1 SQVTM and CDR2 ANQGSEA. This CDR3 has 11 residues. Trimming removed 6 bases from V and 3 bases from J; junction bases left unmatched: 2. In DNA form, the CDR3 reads TGCAGCGTCTGGGAGGGCTACGAGCAGTACTTC. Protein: CSVWEGYEQYF.

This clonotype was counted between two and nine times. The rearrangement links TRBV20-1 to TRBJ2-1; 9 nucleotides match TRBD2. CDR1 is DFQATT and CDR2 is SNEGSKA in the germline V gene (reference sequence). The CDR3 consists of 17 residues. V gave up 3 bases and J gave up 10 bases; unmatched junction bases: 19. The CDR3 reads CSASKASGKPLTMEQFF. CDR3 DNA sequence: TGCAGTGCTAGTAAGGCTAGCGGGAAACCCCTCACCATGGAGCAGTTCTTC.

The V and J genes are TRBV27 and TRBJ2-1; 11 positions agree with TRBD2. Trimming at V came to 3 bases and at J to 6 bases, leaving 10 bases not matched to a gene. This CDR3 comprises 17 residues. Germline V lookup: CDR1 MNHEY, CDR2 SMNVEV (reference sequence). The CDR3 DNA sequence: TGTGCCAGCAGTTTGAACCTGCGGACTAGCGGGCTCAATGAGCAGTTCTTC. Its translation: CASSLNLRTSGLNEQFF.

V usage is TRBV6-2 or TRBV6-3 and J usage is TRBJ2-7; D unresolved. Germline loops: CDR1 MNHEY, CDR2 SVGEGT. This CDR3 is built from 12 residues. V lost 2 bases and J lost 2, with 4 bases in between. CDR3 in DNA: TGTGCCAGCAGTTACCCTACCTACGAGCAGTACTTC. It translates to CASSYPTYEQYF.

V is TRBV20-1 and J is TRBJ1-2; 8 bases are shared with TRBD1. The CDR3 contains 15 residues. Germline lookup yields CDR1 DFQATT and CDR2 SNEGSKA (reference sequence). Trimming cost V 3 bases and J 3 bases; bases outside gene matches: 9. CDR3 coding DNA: TGCAGTGCTAGTAAGGCCGGACAGGGCGACTATGGCTACACCTTC. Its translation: CSASKAGQGDYGYTF.

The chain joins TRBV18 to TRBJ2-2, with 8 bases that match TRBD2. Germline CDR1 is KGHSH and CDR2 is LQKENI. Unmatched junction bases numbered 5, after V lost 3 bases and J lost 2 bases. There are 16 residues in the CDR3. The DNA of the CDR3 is TGTGCCAGCTCACCTCTAGCGGGCGCAAACACCGGGGAGCTGTTTTTT. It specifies CASSPLAGANTGELFF.

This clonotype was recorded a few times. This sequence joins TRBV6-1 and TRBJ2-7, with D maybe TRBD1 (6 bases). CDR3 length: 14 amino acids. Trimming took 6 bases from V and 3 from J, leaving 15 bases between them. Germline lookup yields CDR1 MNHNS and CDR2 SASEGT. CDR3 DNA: TGTGCCAGCAGAACAGGGATGGGTGTCTACGAGCAGTACTTC. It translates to CASRTGMGVYEQYF.

The CDR3 coding sequence is TGTGCCAGCAGTTTAAGGAGCACTGAAGCTTTCTTT. Protein: CASSLRSTEAFF. The rearrangement links TRBV28 to TRBJ1-1; no definite D call. Germline values: CDR1 MDHEN, CDR2 SYDVKM. The length of the CDR3 is 12 residues. V gave up 2 bases and J gave up 4 bases, with 5 bases separating them.

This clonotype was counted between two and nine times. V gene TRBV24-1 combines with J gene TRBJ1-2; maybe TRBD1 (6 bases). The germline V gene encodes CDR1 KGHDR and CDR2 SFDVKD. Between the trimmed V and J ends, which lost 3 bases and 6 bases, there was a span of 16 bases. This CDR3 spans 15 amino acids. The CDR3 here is CATSDRTGGGHGYTF. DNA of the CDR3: TGTGCCACCAGTGATCGGACCGGGGGGGGGCATGGCTACACCTTC.

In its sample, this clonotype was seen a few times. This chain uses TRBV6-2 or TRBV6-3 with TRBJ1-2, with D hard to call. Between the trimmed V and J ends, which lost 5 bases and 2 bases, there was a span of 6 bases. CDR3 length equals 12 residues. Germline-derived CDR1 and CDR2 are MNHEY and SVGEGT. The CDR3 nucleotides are TGTGCCAGCAGTGGGCCGAACTATGGCTACACCTTC. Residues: CASSGPNYGYTF.

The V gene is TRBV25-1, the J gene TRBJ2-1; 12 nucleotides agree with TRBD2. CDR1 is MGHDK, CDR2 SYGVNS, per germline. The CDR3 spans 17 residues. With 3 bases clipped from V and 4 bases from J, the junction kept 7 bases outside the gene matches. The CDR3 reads CASSESPGLAGYNEQFF. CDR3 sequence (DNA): TGTGCCAGCAGTGAGTCCCCCGGACTAGCGGGGTACAATGAGCAGTTCTTC.

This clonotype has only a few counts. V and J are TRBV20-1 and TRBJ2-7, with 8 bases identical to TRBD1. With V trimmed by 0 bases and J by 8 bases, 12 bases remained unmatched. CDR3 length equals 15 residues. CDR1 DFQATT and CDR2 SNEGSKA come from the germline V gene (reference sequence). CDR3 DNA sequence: TGCAGTGCTAGAGACCCTCTACAGGGGGATATGAAGCAGTACTTC. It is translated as CSARDPLQGDMKQYF.

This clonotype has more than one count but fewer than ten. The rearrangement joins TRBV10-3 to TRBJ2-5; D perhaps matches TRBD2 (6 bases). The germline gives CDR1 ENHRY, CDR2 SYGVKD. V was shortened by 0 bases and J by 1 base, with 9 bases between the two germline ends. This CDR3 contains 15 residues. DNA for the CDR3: TGTGCCATCAGTGAGTCTCTAGCGATCCAAGAGACCCAGTACTTC. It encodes CAISESLAIQETQYF.

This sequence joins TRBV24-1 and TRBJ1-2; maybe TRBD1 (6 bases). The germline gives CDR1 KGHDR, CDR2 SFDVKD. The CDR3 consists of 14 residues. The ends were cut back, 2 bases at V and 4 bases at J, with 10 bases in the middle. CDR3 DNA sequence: TGTGCCACCAGTGATTGGCTGACAGGCTATGGCTACACCTTC. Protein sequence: CATSDWLTGYGYTF.

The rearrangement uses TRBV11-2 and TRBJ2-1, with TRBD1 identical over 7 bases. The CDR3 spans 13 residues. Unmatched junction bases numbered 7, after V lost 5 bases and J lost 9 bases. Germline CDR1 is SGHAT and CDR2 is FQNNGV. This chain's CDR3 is CASSPTGVSEQFF. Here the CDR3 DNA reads TGTGCCAGCAGCCCCACAGGGGTGAGTGAGCAGTTCTTC.

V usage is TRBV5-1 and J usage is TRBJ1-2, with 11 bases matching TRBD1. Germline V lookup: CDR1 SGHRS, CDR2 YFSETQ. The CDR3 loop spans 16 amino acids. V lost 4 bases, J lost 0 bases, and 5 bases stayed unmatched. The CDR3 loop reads CASSPDRGRANYGYTF. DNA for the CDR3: TGCGCCAGCAGCCCGGACAGGGGGCGAGCTAACTATGGCTACACCTTC. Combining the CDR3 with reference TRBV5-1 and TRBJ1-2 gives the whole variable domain KAGVTQTPRYLIKTRGQQVTLSCSPISGHRSVSWYQQTPGQGLQFLFEYFSETQRNKGNFPGRFSGRQFSNSRSEMNVSTLELGDSALYLCASSPDRGRANYGYTFGSGTRLTVV.

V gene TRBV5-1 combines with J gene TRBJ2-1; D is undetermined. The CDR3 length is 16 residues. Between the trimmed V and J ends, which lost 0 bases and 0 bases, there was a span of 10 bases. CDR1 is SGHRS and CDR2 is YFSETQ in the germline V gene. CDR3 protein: CASSLESPGSYNEQFF. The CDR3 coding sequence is TGCGCCAGCAGCTTGGAGTCCCCGGGCTCCTACAATGAGCAGTTCTTC. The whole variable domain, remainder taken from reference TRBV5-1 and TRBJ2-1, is KAGVTQTPRYLIKTRGQQVTLSCSPISGHRSVSWYQQTPGQGLQFLFEYFSETQRNKGNFPGRFSGRQFSNSRSEMNVSTLELGDSALYLCASSLESPGSYNEQFFGPGTRLTVL.

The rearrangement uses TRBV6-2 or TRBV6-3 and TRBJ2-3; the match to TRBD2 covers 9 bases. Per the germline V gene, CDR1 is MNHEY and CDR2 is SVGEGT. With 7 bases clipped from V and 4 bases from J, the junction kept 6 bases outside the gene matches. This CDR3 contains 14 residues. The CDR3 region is CASIQAGGADTQYF. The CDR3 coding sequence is TGTGCCAGCATTCAAGCGGGAGGCGCAGATACGCAGTATTTT.

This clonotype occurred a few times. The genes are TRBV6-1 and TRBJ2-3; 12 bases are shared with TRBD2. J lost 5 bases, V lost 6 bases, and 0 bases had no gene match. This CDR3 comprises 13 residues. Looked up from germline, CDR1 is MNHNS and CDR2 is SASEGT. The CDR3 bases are TGTGCCAGCAGGGGACTAGCGGGAGATACGCAGTATTTT. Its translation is CASRGLAGDTQYF.

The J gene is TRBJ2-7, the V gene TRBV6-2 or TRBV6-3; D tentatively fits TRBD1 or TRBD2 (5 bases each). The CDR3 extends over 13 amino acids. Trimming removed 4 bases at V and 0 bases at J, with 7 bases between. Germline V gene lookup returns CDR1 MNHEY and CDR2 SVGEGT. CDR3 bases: TGTGCCAGCAGTTCCGGGGCCTCCTACGAGCAGTACTTC. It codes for CASSSGASYEQYF.

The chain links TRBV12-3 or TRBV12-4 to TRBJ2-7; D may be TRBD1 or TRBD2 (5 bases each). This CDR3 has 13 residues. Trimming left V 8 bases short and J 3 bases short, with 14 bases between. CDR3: CASGRDGLYEQYF. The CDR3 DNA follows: TGTGCCAGCGGCCGGGACGGCCTCTACGAGCAGTACTTC.

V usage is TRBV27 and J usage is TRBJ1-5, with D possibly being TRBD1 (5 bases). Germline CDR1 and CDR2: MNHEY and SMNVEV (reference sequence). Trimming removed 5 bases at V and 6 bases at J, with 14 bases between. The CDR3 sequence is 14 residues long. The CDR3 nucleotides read TGTGCCAGCAGTGGAGCAGGGAGTGGTCAGCCCCAGCATTTT. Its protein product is CASSGAGSGQPQHF.

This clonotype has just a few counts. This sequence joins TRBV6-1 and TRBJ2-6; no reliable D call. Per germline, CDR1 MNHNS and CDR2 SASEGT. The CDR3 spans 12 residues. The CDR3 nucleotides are TGTACAGTGGACTCTGGGGCCAACGTCCTGACTTTC. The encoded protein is CTVDSGANVLTF.

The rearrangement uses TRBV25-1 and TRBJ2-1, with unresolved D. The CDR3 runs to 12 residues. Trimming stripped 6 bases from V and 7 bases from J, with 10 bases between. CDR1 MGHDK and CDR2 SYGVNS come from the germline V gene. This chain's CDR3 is CASSRLGNEQFF. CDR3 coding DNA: TGTGCCAGCAGCCGCCTGGGGAATGAGCAGTTCTTC.